The 28 T cell receptor beta chains listed next were all sequenced from one sample in a study of blood T cell repertoires in COVID-19. Assay: immunoSEQ multiplex PCR; the TCRdb copy retains only in-frame clones and omits some. The repertoire holds 300,000 to 400,000 clones, with roughly 91% as singletons. Sequenced sample: PBMCs or T cells enriched from blood (not recorded which). The receptors originated from a woman in her late teens or twenties who had recovered from COVID-19.

The sample holds one count of this clone. The V call is TRBV13, the J call TRBJ2-5; D remains unclear. This CDR3 region has 14 residues. The germline V and J ends were trimmed by 6 bases and 1 base, with 12 bases remaining between them. The germline CDR1 and CDR2 sequences are PRHDT and FYEKMQ (reference sequence). The CDR3 is CASSRSRGQETQYF. CDR3 sequence (DNA): TGTGCCAGCAGTCGATCTAGAGGCCAAGAGACCCAGTACTTC. Combining the CDR3 with reference TRBV13 and TRBJ2-5 gives the whole variable domain AAGVIQSPRHLIKEKRETATLKCYPIPRHDTVYWYQQGPGQDPQFLISFYEKMQSDKGSIPDRFSAQQFSDYHSELNMSSLELGDSALYFCASSRSRGQETQYFGPGTRLLVL.

The V gene is TRBV11-2, the J gene TRBJ1-2; tentative D call: TRBD1 (5 bases). V dropped 0 bases and J dropped 3 bases, with 11 bases sitting between them. Germline CDR1 is SGHAT and CDR2 is FQNNGV. The CDR3 is made up of 15 amino acids. For the CDR3, the DNA is TGTGCCAGCAGCTTAGATCGCGGGGGGGACTATGGCTACACCTTC. This translates into CASSLDRGGDYGYTF. Complete variable domain (other parts from reference TRBV11-2 and TRBJ1-2): EAGVAQSPRYKIIEKRQSVAFWCNPISGHATLYWYQQILGQGPKLLIQFQNNGVVDDSQLPKDRFSAERLKGVDSTLKIQPAKLEDSAVYLCASSLDRGGDYGYTFGSGTRLTVV.

This clone appeared a few times. The chain employs TRBV11-1 and TRBJ1-2, with 8 bases aligning to TRBD1. The CDR3 extends over 16 amino acids. V was pared by 2 bases and J by 0 bases, with 5 bases of the junction left unmatched. Germline CDR1 is SGHAT and CDR2 is FQDESV (reference sequence). Here the CDR3 DNA reads TGTGCCAGCAGCTTACCACGACAGGGGACTAACTATGGCTACACCTTC. It encodes CASSLPRQGTNYGYTF.

The V gene is TRBV7-3, the J gene TRBJ2-1, with 8 bases fitting TRBD2. Trimming took 5 bases from V and 5 from J; bases not matched to a gene: 11. Germline V CDR1 and CDR2: SGHTA, FQGTGA. The CDR3 spans 16 residues. CDR3 sequence: CASSRKPGGPNNEQFF. CDR3 in DNA: TGTGCCAGCAGCCGCAAACCGGGGGGGCCAAACAATGAGCAGTTCTTC.

The chain has TRBV3-1 (or the pseudogene TRBV3-2) and TRBJ1-2, with 8 bases lining up with TRBD1. Germline trimming cut 1 base from V and 8 bases from J; bases unmatched to any gene: 12. Germline values: CDR1 LGHDT, CDR2 YNNKEL (reference sequence). The CDR3 covers 16 residues. The CDR3 DNA is TGTGCCAGCAGCCAAGCAGGGACAGGTCCTGCATGGGGCTACACCTTC. Its translation is CASSQAGTGPAWGYTF.

This clone appeared a few times. The V gene is TRBV7-6, the J gene TRBJ2-7; D is perhaps TRBD1 (5 bases). The V end was cut by 5 bases, the J end by 1 base, with 12 bases between. The germline gives CDR1 SGHVS, CDR2 FNYEAQ. There are 14 residues in the CDR3. The CDR3, as DNA: TGTGCCAGCAGCCGAGACCAGGGTTCCTACGAGCAGTACTTC. Encoded protein: CASSRDQGSYEQYF. Supplemented by reference TRBV7-6 and TRBJ2-7, the full variable domain reads GAGVSQSPRYKVTKRGQDVALRCDPISGHVSLYWYRQALGQGPEFLTYFNYEAQQDKSGLPNDRFSAERPEGSISTLTIQRTEQRDSAMYRCASSRDQGSYEQYFGPGTRLTVT.

This clone was detected a few times. This sequence joins TRBV5-8 and TRBJ1-1; D call uncertain. Looked up from germline, CDR1 is SGHTS and CDR2 is YDEGEE. CDR3 length: 13 amino acids. The V end was cut by 0 bases, the J end by 3 bases, with 6 bases between. The CDR3 protein is CASSLAPDTEAFF. CDR3 in DNA: TGTGCCAGCAGCTTGGCCCCAGACACTGAAGCTTTCTTT.

This CDR3 reads CASSLATGGYGELFF. As DNA, the CDR3 is TGTGCCAGCAGCTTAGCGACAGGGGGCTACGGGGAGCTGTTTTTT. The chain combines TRBV11-1 with TRBJ2-2; 10 nucleotides line up with TRBD1. V gave up 0 bases and J gave up 7 bases; unmatched junction bases: 2. In germline, CDR1 is SGHAT, CDR2 FQDESV (reference sequence). The length of the CDR3 is 15 residues.

The rearrangement joins TRBV6-1 to TRBJ1-1; 9 bases map to TRBD1. The CDR3 runs 19 residues. J was trimmed by 4 bases and V by 2 bases; bases with no gene match: 17. CDR1 and CDR2 from the germline V gene are MNHNS and SASEGT. CDR3 nucleotides: TGTGCCAGCAGTGAAACCCCGGACAGGGGACCTACAACGGCCACTGAAGCTTTCTTT. This codes for CASSETPDRGPTTATEAFF.

J is TRBJ1-1 and V is TRBV19, with no clear D. The CDR3 extends over 14 amino acids. V gave up 1 base and J gave up 3 bases, with 9 bases separating them. Germline CDR1 and CDR2: LNHDA and SQIVND (reference sequence). DNA of the CDR3: TGTGCCAGTAGTATAGCGGGAGGATACACTGAAGCTTTCTTT. Its protein is CASSIAGGYTEAFF. Full variable domain (rest looked up from reference TRBV19 and TRBJ1-1): DGGITQSPKYLFRKEGQNVTLSCEQNLNHDAMYWYRQDPGQGLRLIYYSQIVNDFQKGDIAEGYSVSREKKESFPLTVTSAQKNPTAFYLCASSIAGGYTEAFFGQGTRLTVV.

The rearrangement uses TRBV6-1 and TRBJ2-7, with TRBD1 as a possible D gene (6 bases). The germline CDR1 and CDR2 sequences are MNHNS and SASEGT. The V end was cut by 0 bases, the J end by 6 bases, with 12 bases between. The CDR3 spans 14 residues. The CDR3 nucleotides read TGTGCCAGCAGTGAAGCTCCAGGGGCGGGCGAGCAGTACTTC. Translating gives CASSEAPGAGEQYF.

This CDR3 reads CASSYERRSPLHF. The CDR3 region has the DNA TGTGCCAGCAGTTACGAGCGGCGCTCACCCCTCCACTTT. The chain uses TRBV6-5 and TRBJ1-6; D is ambiguous. This CDR3 spans 13 amino acids. Trimming took 2 bases from V and 10 from J, leaving 9 bases between them. Germline V gene lookup returns CDR1 MNHEY and CDR2 SVGAGI.

This rearrangement joins TRBV21-1 to TRBJ1-2. TRBV21-1 is a pseudogene. CDR3 length equals 15 residues. The CDR3 here is CASSKSEFWVYGYTF. The CDR3 region has the DNA TGTGCCAGCAGCAAATCGGAGTTTTGGGTCTATGGCTACACCTTC.

The rearrangement links TRBV2 to TRBJ1-1; weak D call: TRBD1 (5 bases). CDR3 length: 14 amino acids. Trimming left V 7 bases short and J 4 bases short, with 16 bases between. Germline V gives CDR1 SNHLY, CDR2 FYNNEI. CDR3 nucleotide sequence: TGTGCCAGCAATCCAGGGAAGGTTGCCACTGAAGCTTTCTTT. Protein sequence: CASNPGKVATEAFF. The full variable domain, rest sourced from reference TRBV2 and TRBJ1-1, is EPEVTQTPSHQVTQMGQEVILRCVPISNHLYFYWYRQILGQKVEFLVSFYNNEISEKSEIFDDQFSVERPDGSNFTLKIRSTKLEDSAMYFCASNPGKVATEAFFGQGTRLTVV.

V is TRBV6-5 and J is TRBJ1-6; 12 bases are a match to TRBD1. V lost 2 bases and J lost 10; bases outside the gene matches: 3. The CDR3 is 15 residues long. The V gene's germline CDR1 is MNHEY and CDR2 SVGAGI. CDR3 bases: TGTGCCAGCAGTTACGGGACAGGGGGCCACTCACCCCTCCACTTT. It encodes CASSYGTGGHSPLHF.

J is TRBJ1-2 and V is TRBV19; D might be TRBD1 (6 bases). The CDR3 totals 15 residues. Germline V gene data show CDR1 as LNHDA and CDR2 as SQIVND (reference sequence). V lost 4 bases to trimming and J lost 4 bases, with 16 bases between them. CDR3 protein: CASSTQQGVGYGYTF. The CDR3 bases are TGTGCCAGTAGTACTCAACAGGGTGTAGGCTATGGCTACACCTTC. Full variable domain (missing parts from reference TRBV19 and TRBJ1-2): DGGITQSPKYLFRKEGQNVTLSCEQNLNHDAMYWYRQDPGQGLRLIYYSQIVNDFQKGDIAEGYSVSREKKESFPLTVTSAQKNPTAFYLCASSTQQGVGYGYTFGSGTRLTVV.

The chain combines TRBV7-9 with TRBJ2-5; 10 bases map to TRBD1. The V and J ends lost 4 bases and 3 bases, in that order; junction bases with no gene match: 5. The CDR3 sequence is 15 residues long. Germline loops: CDR1 SEHNR, CDR2 FQNEAQ (reference sequence). This CDR3 is CASSSRQGAEETQYF. The CDR3 coding sequence is TGTGCCAGCAGCTCGAGACAGGGGGCTGAAGAGACCCAGTACTTC.

The chain is built from TRBV2 and TRBJ1-2; no clear D gene. Trimming took 4 bases from V and 2 from J, leaving 8 bases between them. The CDR3 totals 13 residues. Germline-derived CDR1 and CDR2 are SNHLY and FYNNEI. CDR3 DNA sequence: TGTGCCAGCAGTGTTCGGGGAAACTATGGCTACACCTTC. Translation gives CASSVRGNYGYTF.

The chain recombines TRBV18 with TRBJ2-1; 10 bases agree with TRBD1. The trim removed 2 bases at V and 10 bases at J, leaving 8 bases unmatched. CDR1 is KGHSH and CDR2 is LQKENI in the germline V gene. The CDR3 runs to 15 residues. CDR3 sequence: CASSPDRGLTPEQFF. The CDR3 nucleotides read TGTGCCAGCTCACCAGACAGGGGGCTAACTCCGGAGCAGTTCTTC.

This chain uses TRBV24-1 with TRBJ1-1; possible D gene TRBD1, 6 bases. The CDR3 is made up of 14 amino acids. CDR1 is KGHDR and CDR2 is SFDVKD in the germline V gene. Trimming took 8 bases from V and 4 from J, leaving 16 bases between them. In DNA, the CDR3 is TGTGCCACCAAATCGGCAGGGGCGGGCACTGAAGCTTTCTTT. This gives the protein CATKSAGAGTEAFF.

The table lists this clone with a count of one. The CDR3 coding sequence is TGTGCCAGCAGCTTGCACCTGGGACAGGGGTCCTACGAGCAGTACTTC. Protein sequence: CASSLHLGQGSYEQYF. This chain uses TRBV11-2 with TRBJ2-7, with 10 bases that match TRBD1. V trimming: 3 bases; J trimming: 1 base; junction bases outside the gene matches: 6. The CDR3 has 16 residues. The germline CDR1 and CDR2 sequences are SGHAT and FQNNGV.

J is TRBJ1-4 and V is TRBV15; 7 bases are a match to TRBD1. V trimming: 5 bases; J trimming: 11 bases; junction bases outside the gene matches: 11. From germline, CDR1 is LNHNV and CDR2 YYDKDF (reference sequence). The CDR3 is made up of 14 amino acids. This chain's CDR3 is CATSVTGELRKLFF. The CDR3 region has the DNA TGTGCCACCAGCGTAACAGGGGAACTGAGGAAACTGTTTTTT.

This chain links TRBV7-9 with TRBJ1-3, with 8 nucleotides matching TRBD1. From germline, CDR1 is SEHNR and CDR2 FQNEAQ (reference sequence). CDR3 length: 15 amino acids. Germline trimming cut 5 bases from V and 5 bases from J; bases unmatched to any gene: 8. The CDR3 spells CASSQQGVLRNTIYF. CDR3 nucleotide sequence: TGTGCCAGCAGCCAACAGGGGGTGCTCCGAAACACCATATATTTT.

The chain has TRBV9 and TRBJ2-2; 8 bases fit TRBD1. Germline trimming cut 6 bases from V and 4 bases from J; bases unmatched to any gene: 5. CDR1 and CDR2 from the germline V gene are SGDLS and YYNGEE. CDR3 size: 14 residues. The chain's CDR3 is CASKKTGATGELFF. The CDR3 DNA reads as TGTGCCAGCAAAAAGACAGGGGCCACCGGGGAGCTGTTTTTT.

The chain recombines TRBV5-3 with TRBJ2-2; 11 bases are shared with TRBD1. TRBV5-3 is sorted into the ORF group, with uncertain function. V shed 0 bases and J 5 bases; nucleotides not matched to a gene: 9. This CDR3 has 18 amino acids. For the CDR3, the DNA is TGTGCCAGAAGCTTGGCCTTAGGGACAGGGGGAAAGACCGGGGAGCTGTTTTTT. It encodes CARSLALGTGGKTGELFF.

This clone has a single count. The V call is TRBV5-6, the J call TRBJ1-6, with 7 bases that match TRBD1. The CDR3 totals 13 residues. V trimming: 1 base; J trimming: 9 bases; junction bases outside the gene matches: 1. The germline gives CDR1 SGHDT, CDR2 YYEEEE. CDR3 in DNA: TGTGCCAGCAGCTTGTCAGGGGGTTCACCCCTCCACTTT. This encodes CASSLSGGSPLHF.

This clone appeared a few times. The V call is TRBV30, the J call TRBJ1-2; 7 bases align to TRBD1. V dropped 2 bases and J dropped 7; count of bases not matched to a gene: 4. The CDR3 loop spans 12 amino acids. Germline V CDR1 and CDR2: GTSNPN, SVGIG (reference sequence). CDR3 in amino acids: CAWSTGAGGYTF. CDR3 DNA: TGTGCCTGGAGTACAGGGGCGGGTGGCTACACCTTC.

The chain combines TRBV5-5 with TRBJ1-5, with 7 bases that match TRBD1. Germline lookup yields CDR1 SGHKS and CDR2 YYEKEE (reference sequence). The V segment lost 2 bases and the J segment 2 bases; nucleotides outside the gene matches: 7. The CDR3 extends over 16 amino acids. CDR3 nucleotide sequence: TGTGCCAGCAGCTTAGATATAGGGACAGGCAATCAGCCCCAGCATTTT. This translates into CASSLDIGTGNQPQHF.